Listed below are T cell receptor beta chains from one sample, sequenced in a study of T cell responses to AZD1222 COVID-19 vaccine. Clones were read by immunoSEQ multiplex PCR, and TCRdb kept only the in-frame ones, dropping some. This sample carries about 150,000 clones, around nine tenths of them seen once, and the ten largest clones take approximately 1.5%. This specimen consisted of peripheral blood, obtained 28 days after the second AZD1222 dose. All receptors come from an adult who received the AZD1222 COVID-19 vaccine. Both conserved end residues are part of each CDR3. D genes are given only for firm matches. Not every row has a clone size; where given, it reads once, few, many or a size class.

TRBV5-1	TRBJ1-1	-	-	15	CASSPRTGQTTEAFF	TGCGCCAGCAGCCCGCGAACCGGACAGACCACTGAAGCTTTCTTT
TRBV11-2	TRBJ2-3	once	-	11	CASTVADTQYF	TGTGCCAGCACCGTCGCAGATACGCAGTATTTT
TRBV27	TRBJ2-7	-	TRBD1	14	CASSRTGVTGEQYF	TGTGCCAGCAGTCGGACAGGGGTGACGGGGGAGCAGTACTTC
TRBV2	TRBJ1-3	-	-	14	CATSRGDPGNTIYF	TGTGCCACCTCGCGGGGTGATCCTGGAAACACCATATATTTT
TRBV11-2	TRBJ1-3	-	-	14	CASSQGGTGNTIYF	TGTGCCAGCAGCCAAGGGGGGACTGGAAACACCATATATTTT
TRBV12-3/TRBV12-4	TRBJ2-5	-	-	11	CASSRGETQYF	TGTGCCAGCAGTCGGGGCGAGACCCAGTACTTC
TRBV14	TRBJ1-6	-	-	14	CASRLTGRNSPLHF	TGTGCCAGCCGTCTTACAGGGCGGAATTCACCCCTCCACTTT
TRBV4-1	TRBJ2-3	-	TRBD1	16	CASSGRARDRTDTQYF	TGCGCCAGCAGCGGCCGGGCCAGGGACAGAACAGATACGCAGTATTTT
TRBV25-1	TRBJ1-1	-	-	15	CASSELRGVNTEAFF	TGTGCCAGCAGTGAACTTCGGGGCGTAAACACTGAAGCTTTCTTT
TRBV3-1/TRBV3-2	TRBJ1-1	-	-	11	CASRGRPEAFF	TGTGCCAGCAGGGGGCGCCCTGAAGCTTTCTTT
TRBV28	TRBJ1-1	-	-	11	CASSLKGEAFF	TGTGCCAGCAGTTTAAAGGGGGAAGCTTTCTTT
TRBV24-1	TRBJ1-2	-	-	14	CATSQLPSNYGYTF	TGTGCCACCAGTCAGCTCCCCTCTAACTATGGCTACACCTTC
TRBV7-9	TRBJ1-1	-	TRBD1	13	CASKTGANTEAFF	TGTGCCAGTAAGACAGGGGCGAACACTGAAGCTTTCTTT
TRBV4-2	TRBJ2-5	-	-	15	CASSVERSNSETQYF	TGTGCCAGCAGCGTGGAAAGATCAAATTCGGAGACCCAGTACTTC
TRBV7-2	TRBJ2-1	-	TRBD1	18	CASSPFGTDLSSYNEQFF	TGTGCCAGCAGCCCATTTGGGACAGACCTTAGCTCCTACAATGAGCAGTTCTTC
TRBV5-4	TRBJ2-2	-	-	16	CASSLNSGLNTGELFF	TGTGCCAGCAGCTTAAATAGCGGATTGAACACCGGGGAGCTGTTTTTT
TRBV6-6	TRBJ2-1	once	TRBD2	15	CASSQTSGRYNEQFF	TGTGCCAGCAGTCAAACTAGCGGGAGGTACAATGAGCAGTTCTTC
TRBV5-1	TRBJ1-1	-	-	14	CASSFSGGNTEAFF	TGCGCCAGCAGCTTCTCCGGGGGGAACACTGAAGCTTTCTTT
TRBV19	TRBJ1-1	-	-	15	CASTIYTNMNTEAFF	TGTGCCAGTACGATTTATACAAATATGAACACTGAAGCTTTCTTT
TRBV11-3	TRBJ2-1	-	TRBD1	13	CASSLSRGNEQFF	TGTGCCAGCAGCTTGAGCAGGGGGAATGAGCAGTTCTTC
TRBV28	TRBJ2-7	few	-	14	CASSFITTSYEQYF	TGTGCCAGCAGTTTTATTACGACAAGCTACGAGCAGTACTTC
TRBV9	TRBJ2-1	-	-	15	CASSASLVVVDERFF	TGTGCCAGCAGCGCCTCACTAGTTGTCGTCGATGAGCGGTTCTTC
TRBV6-1	TRBJ2-2	-	-	15	CASSEAEGDTGELFF	TGTGCCAGCAGTGAAGCGGAGGGGGACACCGGGGAGCTGTTTTTT
TRBV16	TRBJ1-5	-	-	15	CASSLGAGSNQPQHF	TGTGCCAGCAGCCTGGGGGCAGGGAGCAATCAGCCCCAGCATTTT
TRBV3-1/TRBV3-2	TRBJ2-1	few	TRBD2	14	CASSQDRPSGGQFF	TGTGCCAGCAGCCAAGACCGCCCTAGCGGGGGACAGTTCTTC
TRBV5-1	TRBJ2-7	once	-	12	CASSLNSYEQYF	TGCGCCAGCAGCTTAAACTCCTACGAGCAGTACTTC
TRBV5-6	TRBJ2-1	-	TRBD2	16	CASSLRTSGSYNEQFF	TGTGCCAGCAGCTTGCGTACTAGCGGTTCCTACAATGAGCAGTTCTTC
TRBV5-1	TRBJ2-7	-	TRBD2	20	CASSLAPSGRAKGSRDEQYF	TGCGCCAGCAGCTTGGCCCCTAGCGGGAGGGCCAAGGGTTCGAGAGACGAGCAGTACTTC
TRBV11-2	TRBJ2-2	-	-	14	CASGEGTYTGELFF	TGTGCCAGCGGCGAGGGGACCTACACCGGGGAGCTGTTTTTT
TRBV5-4	TRBJ2-5	-	TRBD2	16	CASSLRTSGFGETQYF	TGTGCCAGCAGCTTACGGACTAGCGGCTTCGGGGAGACCCAGTACTTC
TRBV3-1/TRBV3-2	TRBJ2-2	-	TRBD1	16	CASSQAGRGHTGELFF	TGTGCCAGCAGCCAAGCGGGCAGGGGGCATACCGGGGAGCTGTTTTTT
TRBV4-1	TRBJ2-1	few	-	15	CASSQLGLVRDEQFF	TGCGCCAGCAGCCAATTAGGGCTAGTGAGGGATGAGCAGTTCTTC
TRBV5-1	TRBJ2-2	-	TRBD1	16	CASSLSPQGAGGELFF	TGCGCCAGCAGCTTGAGTCCGCAGGGGGCAGGCGGGGAGCTGTTTTTT
TRBV11-2	TRBJ2-5	-	-	13	CASSRDGKETQYF	TGTGCCAGCAGCCGGGACGGTAAAGAGACCCAGTACTTC
TRBV20-1	TRBJ2-7	few	-	14	CSASSSYSYYEQYF	TGCAGTGCTAGTTCATCGTACAGCTACTACGAGCAGTACTTC
TRBV7-6	TRBJ2-7	-	-	14	CASSLGFGFYEQYF	TGTGCCAGCAGCTTAGGTTTCGGTTTTTACGAGCAGTACTTC
TRBV30	TRBJ1-2	-	TRBD1	14	CAWSLQGGTYGYTF	TGTGCCTGGAGCCTACAGGGGGGGACCTATGGCTACACCTTC
TRBV11-2	TRBJ2-3	-	-	13	CASSYRATDTQYF	TGTGCCAGCAGTTACAGAGCCACAGATACGCAGTATTTT
TRBV6-5	TRBJ1-2	-	-	12	CASSRQRSGYTF	TGTGCCAGCAGTAGACAGCGGAGTGGCTACACCTTC
TRBV5-4	TRBJ2-3	-	-	12	CASSLLTDTQYF	TGTGCCAGCAGCTTGTTGACAGATACGCAGTATTTT
TRBV2	TRBJ2-1	-	TRBD2	15	CAKGLAGLGLNEQFF	TGTGCCAAGGGACTAGCGGGCCTAGGCCTCAATGAGCAGTTCTTC
TRBV28	TRBJ2-7	-	TRBD1	15	CASSGPGTGSHEQYF	TGTGCCAGCAGTGGACCCGGGACAGGGTCACACGAGCAGTACTTC
TRBV19	TRBJ2-1	-	-	12	CASSIDHNEQFF	TGTGCCAGTAGTATAGATCACAATGAGCAGTTCTTC